This T cell receptor beta chain was identified in a study of T cells in Graves' hyperthyroidism and ophthalmopathy. The cohort's ophthalmopathy patients, a group with duration under 3 months, had a Clinical Activity Score of at least 3 and a NOSPECS grade of at least 4. Patients showing uncontrolled infection, other autoimmune disease, pregnancy or lactation were ineligible. This clonotype was seen repeatedly, ten times or more. Its antigen is not identified. Using RNA transcripts as the source, TCR beta CDR3 regions were amplified. The HTBI primer set served for first-round RT-PCR of the TCR CDR3. Via MiXCR, TCRdb re-called the multiplex PCR reads, giving one row per CDR3 protein. The sample consists of around 300,000 distinct CDR3 sequences, about 19% of them appearing once. Study-wide findings and caveats: Model output signaled ophthalmopathy a median about 6.3 months ahead of onset. Ophthalmopathy and stable hyperthyroidism were told apart by a 13 V-J model.

This clonotype originated in a man aged 50-60 years with Graves' ophthalmopathy. Sequenced input: blood.

The CDR3 nucleotides read TGTGCCTTTGGACAGGGTGGAGGCAATCAGCCCCAGCATTTT. It translates to CAFGQGGGNQPQHF. This chain links TRBV30 with TRBJ1-5, with TRBD1 matching over 8 bases. V lost 7 bases and J lost 2; bases outside the gene matches: 7. The germline CDR1 and CDR2 sequences are GTSNPN and SVGIG (reference sequence). The CDR3 spans 14 residues.